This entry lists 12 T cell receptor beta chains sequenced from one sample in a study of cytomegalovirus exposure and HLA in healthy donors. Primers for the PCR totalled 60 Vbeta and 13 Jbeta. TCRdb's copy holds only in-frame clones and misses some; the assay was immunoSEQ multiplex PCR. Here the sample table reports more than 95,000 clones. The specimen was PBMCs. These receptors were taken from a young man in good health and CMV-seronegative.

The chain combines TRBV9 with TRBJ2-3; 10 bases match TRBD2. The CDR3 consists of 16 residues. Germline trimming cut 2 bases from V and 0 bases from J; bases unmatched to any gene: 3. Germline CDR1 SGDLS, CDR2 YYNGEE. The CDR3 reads CASSVGTSASTDTQYF. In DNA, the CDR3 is TGTGCCAGCAGCGTTGGGACTAGCGCTAGCACAGATACGCAGTATTTT.

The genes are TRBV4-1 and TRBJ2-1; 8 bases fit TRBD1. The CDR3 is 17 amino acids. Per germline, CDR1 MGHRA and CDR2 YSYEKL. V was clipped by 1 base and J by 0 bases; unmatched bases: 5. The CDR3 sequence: CASSQATGDRSYNEQFF. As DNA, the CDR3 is TGCGCCAGCAGCCAAGCGACAGGGGACCGCTCCTACAATGAGCAGTTCTTC.

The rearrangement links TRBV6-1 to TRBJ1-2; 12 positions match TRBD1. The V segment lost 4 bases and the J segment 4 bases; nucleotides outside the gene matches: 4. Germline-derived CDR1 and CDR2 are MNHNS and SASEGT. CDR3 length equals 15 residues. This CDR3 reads CASSGGTGGPYGYTF. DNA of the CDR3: TGTGCCAGCAGTGGGGGGACAGGGGGCCCCTATGGCTACACCTTC.

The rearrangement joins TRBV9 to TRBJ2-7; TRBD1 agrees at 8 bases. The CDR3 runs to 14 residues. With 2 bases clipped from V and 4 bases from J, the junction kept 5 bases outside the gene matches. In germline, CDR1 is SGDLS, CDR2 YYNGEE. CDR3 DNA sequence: TGTGCCAGCAGCGTCGGGACAGGAAAATACGAGCAGTACTTC. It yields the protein CASSVGTGKYEQYF.

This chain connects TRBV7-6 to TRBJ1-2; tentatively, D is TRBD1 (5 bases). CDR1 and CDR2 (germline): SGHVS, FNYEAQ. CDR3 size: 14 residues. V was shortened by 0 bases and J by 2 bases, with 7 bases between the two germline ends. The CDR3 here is CASSLAGQNYGYTF. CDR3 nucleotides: TGTGCCAGCAGCTTAGCGGGGCAGAACTATGGCTACACCTTC.

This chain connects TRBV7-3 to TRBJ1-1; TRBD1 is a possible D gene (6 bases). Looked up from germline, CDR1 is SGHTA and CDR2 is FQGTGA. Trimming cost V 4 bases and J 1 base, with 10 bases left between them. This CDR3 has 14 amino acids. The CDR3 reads CASSSQGWNTEAFF. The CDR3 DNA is TGTGCCAGCAGCTCGCAGGGGTGGAACACTGAAGCTTTCTTT.

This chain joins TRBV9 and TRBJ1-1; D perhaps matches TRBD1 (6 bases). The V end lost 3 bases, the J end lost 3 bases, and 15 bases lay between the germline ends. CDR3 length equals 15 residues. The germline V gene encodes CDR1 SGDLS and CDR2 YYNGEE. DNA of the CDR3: TGTGCCAGCAGCGCCCAACAGGGACATGACACTGAAGCTTTCTTT. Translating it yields CASSAQQGHDTEAFF.

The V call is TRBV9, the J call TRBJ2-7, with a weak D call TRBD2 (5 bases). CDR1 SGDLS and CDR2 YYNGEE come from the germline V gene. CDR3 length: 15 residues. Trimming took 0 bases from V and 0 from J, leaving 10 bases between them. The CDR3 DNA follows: TGTGCCAGCAGCGTAGCTTCAGCGGACTCCTACGAGCAGTACTTC. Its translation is CASSVASADSYEQYF.

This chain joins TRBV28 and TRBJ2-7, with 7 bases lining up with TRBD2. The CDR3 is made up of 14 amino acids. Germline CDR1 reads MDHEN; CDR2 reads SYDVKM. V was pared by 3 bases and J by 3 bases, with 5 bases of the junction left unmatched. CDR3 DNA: TGTGCCAGCAGTTTGAGTCTAGCGGTCTACGAGCAGTACTTC. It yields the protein CASSLSLAVYEQYF.

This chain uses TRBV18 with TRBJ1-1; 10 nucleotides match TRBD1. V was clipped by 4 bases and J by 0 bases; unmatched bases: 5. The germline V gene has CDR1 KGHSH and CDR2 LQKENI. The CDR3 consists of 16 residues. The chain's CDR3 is CASSRGTGALNTEAFF. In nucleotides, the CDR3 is TGTGCCAGCTCACGGGGGACAGGGGCTCTGAACACTGAAGCTTTCTTT.

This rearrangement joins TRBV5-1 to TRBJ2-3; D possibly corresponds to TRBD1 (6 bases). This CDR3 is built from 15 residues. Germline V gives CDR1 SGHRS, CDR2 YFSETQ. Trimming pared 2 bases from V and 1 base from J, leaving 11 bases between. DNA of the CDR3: TGCGCCAGCAGCTTAGCAGGGGACCGCACAGATACGCAGTATTTT. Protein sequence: CASSLAGDRTDTQYF. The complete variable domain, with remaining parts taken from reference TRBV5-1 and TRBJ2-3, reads KAGVTQTPRYLIKTRGQQVTLSCSPISGHRSVSWYQQTPGQGLQFLFEYFSETQRNKGNFPGRFSGRQFSNSRSEMNVSTLELGDSALYLCASSLAGDRTDTQYFGPGTRLTVL.

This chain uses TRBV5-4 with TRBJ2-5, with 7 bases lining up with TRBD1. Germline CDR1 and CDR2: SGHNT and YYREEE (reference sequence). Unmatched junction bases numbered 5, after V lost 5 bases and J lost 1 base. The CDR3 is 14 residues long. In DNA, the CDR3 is TGTGCCAGCAGTTTTTCAGGGGGCCAAGAGACCCAGTACTTC. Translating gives CASSFSGGQETQYF.